This T cell receptor beta chain was sequenced in a study of blood T cells in healthy people across ages. PCR was performed a second time for about 7 to 11 cycles using a sample-barcoded 5' primer and a J-beta primer mix. TCRdb used MiXCR to reprocess the 5' RACE reads, holding one entry per CDR3 protein. In the table there are some 1.5 million distinct CDR3 sequences, roughly 28% of which are singletons. V lost 1 base, J lost 1 base, and 12 bases stayed unmatched. Germline CDR1 and CDR2: PRHDT and FYEKMQ (reference sequence). CDR3 length: 19 residues. This chain connects TRBV13 to TRBJ2-1; TRBD2 matches 8 bases. This TCR was recovered from a woman aged 30 to 39 in good health. What was sequenced was blood. CDR3 sequence reads: CASSLVGFGAGASYNEQFF. The CDR3 bases are TGTGCCAGCAGCTTAGTGGGCTTTGGAGCGGGGGCGTCCTACAATGAGCAGTTCTTC.